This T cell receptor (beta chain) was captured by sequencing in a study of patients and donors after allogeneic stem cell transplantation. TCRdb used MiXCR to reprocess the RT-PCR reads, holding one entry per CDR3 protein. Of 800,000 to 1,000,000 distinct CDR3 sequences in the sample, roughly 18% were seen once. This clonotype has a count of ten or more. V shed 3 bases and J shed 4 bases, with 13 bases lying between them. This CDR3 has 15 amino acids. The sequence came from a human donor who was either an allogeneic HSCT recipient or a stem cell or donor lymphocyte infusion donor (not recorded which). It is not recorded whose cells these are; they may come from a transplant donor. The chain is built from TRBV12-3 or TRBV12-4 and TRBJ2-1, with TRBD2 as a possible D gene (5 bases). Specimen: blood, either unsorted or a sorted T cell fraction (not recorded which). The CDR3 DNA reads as TGTGCCAGCAGTTTGTTTACCCCGGGATACAATGAGCAGTTCTTC. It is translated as CASSLFTPGYNEQFF.